This T cell receptor beta chain was obtained from a study of shared clonotypes between healthy human individuals. Method: immunoSEQ multiplex PCR; TCRdb's copy keeps in-frame clones and lacks some. The sample lists about 680,000 clones; roughly 73% were seen once. The germline CDR1 and CDR2 sequences are SGHNT and YYREEE (reference sequence). This CDR3 has 16 amino acids. Trimming left V 0 bases short and J 1 base short, with 11 bases between. The sample was memory CD4+ T cells sorted from blood. Documented subset: CD45RA-negative fraction. This clonotype was obtained from a woman aged 25-40 years in good health. V is TRBV5-4 and J is TRBJ1-3, with a possible D match to TRBD1 (5 bases). The DNA for the CDR3 is TGTGCCAGCAGCTTGGATCAGGGAGGTTCTGGAAACACCATATATTTT. It yields the protein CASSLDQGGSGNTIYF.